This T cell receptor (beta chain) was found in a study of metastatic and nonmetastatic thyroid tumors. The length of the CDR3 is 17 residues. Germline CDR1 is SGHAT and CDR2 is FQDESV (reference sequence). V lost 5 bases, J lost 8 bases, and 18 bases stayed unmatched. Via MiXCR, TCRdb re-called the PCR reads. The sample carries about 69,000 clones, approximately 15% recorded once. In this sample, this clone turned up a few times. A read error is possible here, since a much larger clone lies one base away. Before thyroid surgery, none of the patients had received any treatment. Sequenced sample: blood. This TCR was recovered from a male donor with papillary thyroid cancer or a benign thyroid nodule (not recorded which). Some clones in this sample may be carry-over from other donors' samples. The J gene is TRBJ2-3, the V gene TRBV11-1; 8 bases line up with TRBD2. CDR3 in DNA: TGTGCCAGCAGCCCCTCCGGGCTAGCGGGCCATCTTAGTACGCAGTATTTT. Translation: CASSPSGLAGHLSTQYF. The whole variable domain, remainder taken from reference TRBV11-1 and TRBJ2-3, is EAEVAQSPRYKITEKSQAVAFWCDPISGHATLYWYRQILGQGPELLVQFQDESVVDDSQLPKDRFSAERLKGVDSTLKIQPAELGDSAMYLCASSPSGLAGHLSTQYFGPGTRLTVL.